One TCR beta chain is described in this entry. CDR3 length equals 13 residues. CDR1 is SNHLY and CDR2 is FYNNEI in the germline V gene. V was shortened by 11 bases and J by 7 bases, with 17 bases between the two germline ends. In the original workflow: The assay estimated nucleated cells by amplifying reference gene primers. Clones were read by immunoSEQ multiplex PCR, and TCRdb kept only the in-frame ones, dropping some. V and J calls and clone size are given by that table; D and trimming were obtained from the DNA. In the table there are about 480,000 clones, about nine tenths of which are singletons. Seattle researchers signed up patients amid active infection and tracked them longitudinally. This entry is derived from a study of blood T cell repertoires in COVID-19. For the study at large: PBMCs, B-cell-depleted T cells, or T cells were the source of the cDNA or gDNA that made up the material.

The V gene is TRBV2, the J gene TRBJ1-4; D remains unclear. Sequencing was done on a sample of peripheral blood. The TCR sequence derives from a woman in her fifties or sixties with COVID-19, enrolled during active disease. The CDR3 DNA is TGTGCCTCTCAATCGGGGAGTATTGAAAAACTGTTTTTT. Translated: CASQSGSIEKLFF.